Included here is one T cell receptor beta chain sequence, with context. The CDR3 is made up of 13 amino acids. V was clipped by 7 bases and J by 5 bases, with 18 bases between them. Per the germline V gene, CDR1 is SQVTM and CDR2 is ANQGSEA. The sample is drawn from a study of control samples from healthy donors and cancer patients. Method: immunoSEQ multiplex PCR; TCRdb's copy keeps in-frame clones and lacks some. The data contain 250,000 to 300,000 clones, more than 65% of them seen just once; the ten biggest clones take up roughly 15%. V gene TRBV29-1 combines with J gene TRBJ2-7, with a tentative D call TRBD1 (6 bases). This clonotype was obtained from an older woman with lung cancer. The sequencing input was PBMCs. CDR3 in DNA: TGCAGCGCCCCGAGGGCAGGGGACCACGAGCAGTACTTC. Translation: CSAPRAGDHEQYF.